This T cell receptor beta chain was obtained from a study of cytomegalovirus exposure and HLA in healthy donors. In the PCR, 60 Vbeta and 13 Jbeta primers were used. The protocol was immunoSEQ multiplex PCR, while the TCRdb copy is restricted to in-frame clones and leaves out a portion. The sample includes about 120,000 clones, roughly 70% of them seen just once. The CDR3 loop spans 14 amino acids. The germline V gene has CDR1 SGHTS and CDR2 YDEGEE. Trimming left V 5 bases short and J 9 bases short, with 20 bases between. The sequenced material came from PBMCs. This TCR derives from a young woman in good health and CMV-seronegative. The chain couples TRBV5-8 to TRBJ1-2; D is unresolved. The CDR3 reads CASSFPLPAGSYTF. The CDR3 DNA follows: TGTGCCAGCAGTTTTCCCCTCCCCGCAGGCAGCTACACCTTC.